The 16 T cell receptor beta chains presented below share a single source sample, sequenced in a study of blood T cell repertoires in COVID-19. The table came from immunoSEQ multiplex PCR; TCRdb's copy has only in-frame clones and leaves some out. The data show roughly 43,000 clones, roughly 85% seen once. The sample consisted of peripheral blood. These receptors were collected from a man in his 60s with active COVID-19.

This chain connects TRBV19 to TRBJ2-5; a possible D gene is TRBD1 (5 bases). V lost 6 bases, J lost 2 bases, and 10 bases lay in between. Germline loops: CDR1 LNHDA, CDR2 SQIVND (reference sequence). CDR3 length: 13 amino acids. The DNA of the CDR3 is TGTGCCAGTAGCGTTGACAGACAAGAGACCCAGTACTTC. It codes for CASSVDRQETQYF.

V and J are TRBV10-3 and TRBJ2-2; 11 bases match TRBD1. V trimming: 3 bases; J trimming: 4 bases; junction bases outside the gene matches: 10. Per the germline V gene, CDR1 is ENHRY and CDR2 is SYGVKD. The CDR3 spans 18 residues. CDR3 nucleotide sequence: TGTGCCATCAGTGATAGAAGGACAGGGGGCGCCGGCACCGGGGAGCTGTTTTTT. Translation gives CAISDRRTGGAGTGELFF.

For the CDR3, the DNA is TGCGCCAGCAGCCAAGATTCGGGCCGTAACACGAGGGTTGATACGCAGTATTTT. Protein sequence: CASSQDSGRNTRVDTQYF. The chain recombines TRBV4-1 with TRBJ2-3; maybe TRBD2 (5 bases). CDR1 and CDR2 (germline): MGHRA, YSYEKL. Between the trimmed V and J ends, which lost 0 bases and 6 bases, there was a span of 22 bases. The CDR3 covers 18 residues.

The chain carries TRBV19 and TRBJ1-1; 8 bases align to TRBD1. CDR3 length: 14 residues. Germline values: CDR1 LNHDA, CDR2 SQIVND (reference sequence). The J segment lost 8 bases and the V segment lost 6 bases, leaving 11 bases of the junction unmatched. CDR3 sequence (DNA): TGTGCCAGTAGGGTCCGGGGACAGGCTTCGGAAGCTTTCTTT. Protein: CASRVRGQASEAFF.

The rearrangement uses TRBV28 and TRBJ2-7, with 7 bases aligning to TRBD2. CDR3 length: 16 amino acids. V dropped 7 bases and J dropped 2; count of bases not matched to a gene: 14. Germline V gene data show CDR1 as MDHEN and CDR2 as SYDVKM. CDR3 sequence reads: CASTSSSGRIAYEQYF. The DNA for the CDR3 is TGTGCCAGCACTTCATCCTCCGGGAGGATCGCCTACGAGCAGTACTTC.

The chain employs TRBV9 and TRBJ2-1, with 9 bases matching TRBD1. Germline CDR1 SGDLS, CDR2 YYNGEE. The CDR3 is made up of 15 amino acids. Unmatched junction bases numbered 11, after V lost 4 bases and J lost 9 bases. In DNA form, the CDR3 reads TGTGCCAGCAGCAACCCAGGACAGGGGTTAGGTGAGCAGTTCTTC. This gives the protein CASSNPGQGLGEQFF.

The CDR3 sequence: CASSLSWDREETQYF. CDR3 DNA sequence: TGTGCCAGCAGTTTATCGTGGGACAGGGAAGAGACCCAGTACTTC. J is TRBJ2-5 and V is TRBV28; 9 nucleotides match TRBD1. V shed 1 base, J shed 3 bases, and the junction held 3 bases outside the gene matches. Per the germline V gene, CDR1 is MDHEN and CDR2 is SYDVKM. This CDR3 region has 15 residues. Filled out from reference TRBV28 and TRBJ2-5, the complete variable domain reads DVKVTQSSRYLVKRTGEKVFLECVQDMDHENMFWYRQDPGLGLRLIYFSYDVKMKEKGDIPEGYSVSREKKERFSLILESASTNQTSMYLCASSLSWDREETQYFGPGTRLLVL.

The chain employs TRBV3-1 (or the pseudogene TRBV3-2) and TRBJ1-3; 7 positions agree with TRBD1. CDR3 length: 15 amino acids. Per germline, CDR1 LGHDT and CDR2 YNNKEL (reference sequence). With V trimmed by 1 base and J by 4 bases, 4 bases remained unmatched. CDR3 in DNA: TGTGCCAGCAGCCAAGGACAGGGACGAGGAAACACCATATATTTT. This codes for CASSQGQGRGNTIYF.

This rearrangement joins TRBV5-1 to TRBJ2-4; the D gene is possibly TRBD2 (6 bases). CDR3 length: 16 residues. The germline V gene has CDR1 SGHRS and CDR2 YFSETQ. V lost 4 bases to trimming and J lost 0 bases, with 14 bases between them. The DNA for the CDR3 is TGCGCCAGCAGCCCACCGAGCGGGCTAGCCAAAAACATTCAGTACTTC. The encoded protein is CASSPPSGLAKNIQYF.

The chain joins TRBV6-5 to TRBJ1-2, with 9 positions matching TRBD1. The CDR3 sequence is 14 residues long. Losses at the gene ends were 4 bases for V and 8 bases for J; bases not matched to a gene: 8. CDR1 and CDR2 from the germline V gene are MNHEY and SVGAGI. In DNA, the CDR3 is TGTGCCAGCAGTTGGGGACAGGGCACGGTCGGCTACACCTTC. Translation gives CASSWGQGTVGYTF.

The chain is built from TRBV3-1 (or the pseudogene TRBV3-2) and TRBJ2-3, with D unresolved. The CDR3 sequence is 14 residues long. CDR1 is LGHDT and CDR2 is YNNKEL in the germline V gene (reference sequence). V lost 2 bases, J lost 3 bases, and 9 bases lay in between. The CDR3 coding sequence is TGTGCCAGCAGCCAATTCCAGACTACAGATACGCAGTATTTT. Its translation is CASSQFQTTDTQYF.

This chain uses TRBV29-1 with TRBJ2-2, with 10 positions matching TRBD2. The CDR3 loop spans 13 amino acids. Germline-derived CDR1 and CDR2 are SQVTM and ANQGSEA. With 5 bases clipped from V and 5 bases from J, the junction kept 2 bases outside the gene matches. CDR3 in amino acids: CSVLAGGTGELFF. The CDR3 DNA follows: TGCAGCGTTTTAGCGGGAGGTACCGGGGAGCTGTTTTTT.

This clone has only one observation. The CDR3 bases are TGTGCCAGCAGTTTCTTGAGACAGGGAAATTCACCCCTCCACTTT. This gives the protein CASSFLRQGNSPLHF. This sequence joins TRBV28 and TRBJ1-6, with 7 bases that match TRBD1. J lost 7 bases, V lost 3 bases, and 6 bases had no gene match. Germline-derived CDR1 and CDR2 are MDHEN and SYDVKM. This CDR3 has 15 amino acids.

V and J are TRBV19 and TRBJ2-1; 8 positions agree with TRBD1. Trimming at V came to 3 bases and at J to 6 bases, leaving 4 bases not matched to a gene. Per the germline V gene, CDR1 is LNHDA and CDR2 is SQIVND (reference sequence). The CDR3 totals 14 residues. In DNA, the CDR3 is TGTGCCAGTAGTATCGACAGGGGAGCCAATGAGCAGTTCTTC. Translation gives CASSIDRGANEQFF.

The chain links TRBV3-1 (or the pseudogene TRBV3-2) to TRBJ2-7, with a possible D match to TRBD2 (6 bases). The ends were cut back, 4 bases at V and 2 bases at J, with 21 bases in the middle. The CDR3 is made up of 17 amino acids. The germline V gene has CDR1 LGHDT and CDR2 YNNKEL (reference sequence). In DNA, the CDR3 is TGTGCCAGCAGCCCGTTGCGGGAAGACAGACCTACCTACGAGCAGTACTTC. It codes for CASSPLREDRPTYEQYF.

This clone occurred a few times. V gene TRBV12-3 or TRBV12-4 combines with J gene TRBJ2-1; possible D gene TRBD2, 6 bases. Trimming cost V 5 bases and J 5 bases, with 10 bases left between them. This CDR3 is 13 amino acids long. The CDR3 is CASSVTGDNEQFF. CDR3 DNA: TGTGCCAGCAGTGTAACGGGGGACAATGAGCAGTTCTTC.